This T cell receptor beta chain was identified during a study of CD8 T cells in Susac syndrome. Overall study context: Six sequenced Susac syndrome patients had clinically active disease, while eight were in remission.

Germline lookup yields CDR1 SGHTA and CDR2 FQGTGA. CDR3 length: 13 amino acids. The V and J ends lost 2 bases and 8 bases respectively, with 10 bases between them. CD8+ and CD4+ T cells from blood underwent TCR beta sequencing, which was carried out in a high-throughput format. Reverse transcription of roughly 0.5 to 1 ug RNA used random hexamers. Amplification of TCR beta CDR3 spanned 54 Vbeta and 13 Jbeta via immunoSEQ multiplex PCR. TCRdb used MiXCR to reprocess the immunoSEQ multiplex PCR reads, holding one entry per CDR3 protein. Among 75,000 to 80,000 distinct CDR3 sequences listed, approximately 94% were seen once.

This receptor was obtained from a human donor with Susac syndrome. The sample taken for sequencing was CD8+ T cells from PBMCs. The rearrangement joins TRBV7-3 to TRBJ2-1; D not certain. CDR3 in amino acids: CASSLPGVYEQFF. In DNA, the CDR3 is TGTGCCAGCAGCTTACCAGGCGTCTATGAGCAGTTCTTC.